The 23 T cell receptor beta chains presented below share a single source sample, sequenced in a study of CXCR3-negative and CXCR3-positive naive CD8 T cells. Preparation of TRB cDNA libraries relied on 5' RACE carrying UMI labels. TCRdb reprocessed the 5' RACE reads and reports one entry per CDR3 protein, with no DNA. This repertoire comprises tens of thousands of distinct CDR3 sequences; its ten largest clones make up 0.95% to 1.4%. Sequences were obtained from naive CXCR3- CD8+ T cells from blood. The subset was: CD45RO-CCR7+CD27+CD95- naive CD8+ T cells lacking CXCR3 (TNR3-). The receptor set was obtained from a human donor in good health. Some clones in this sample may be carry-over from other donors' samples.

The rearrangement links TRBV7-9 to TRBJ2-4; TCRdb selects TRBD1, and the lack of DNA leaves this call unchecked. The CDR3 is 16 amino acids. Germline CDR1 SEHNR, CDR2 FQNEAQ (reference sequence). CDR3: CASSSPSLDAKNIQYF. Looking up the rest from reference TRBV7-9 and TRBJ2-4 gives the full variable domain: DTGVSQNPRHKITKRGQNVTFRCDPISEHNRLYWYRQTLGQGPEFLTYFQNEAQLEKSRLLSDRFSAERPKGSFSTLEIQRTEQGDSAMYLCASSSPSLDAKNIQYFGAGTRLSVL.

CDR3 loop: CAISDATGLSSGKDIQYF. The rearrangement joins TRBV10-3 to TRBJ2-4. The CDR3 has 18 amino acids. CDR1 and CDR2 from the germline V gene are ENHRY and SYGVKD.

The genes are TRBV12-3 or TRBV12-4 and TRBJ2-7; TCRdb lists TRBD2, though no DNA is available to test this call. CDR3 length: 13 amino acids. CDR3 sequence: CASSPGLAYEQYF.

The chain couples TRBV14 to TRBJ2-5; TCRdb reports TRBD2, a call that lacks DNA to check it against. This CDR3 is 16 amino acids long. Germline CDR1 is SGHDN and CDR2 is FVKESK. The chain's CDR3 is CASSQDRDYYQESQYF.

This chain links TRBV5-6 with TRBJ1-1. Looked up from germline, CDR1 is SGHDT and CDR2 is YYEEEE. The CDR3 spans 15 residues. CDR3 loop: CASSQPLAVNTEAFF.

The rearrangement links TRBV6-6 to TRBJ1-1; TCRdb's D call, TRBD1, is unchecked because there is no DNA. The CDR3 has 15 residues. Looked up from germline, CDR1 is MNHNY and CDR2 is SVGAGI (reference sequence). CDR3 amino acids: CASSFQRGGGTEAFF.

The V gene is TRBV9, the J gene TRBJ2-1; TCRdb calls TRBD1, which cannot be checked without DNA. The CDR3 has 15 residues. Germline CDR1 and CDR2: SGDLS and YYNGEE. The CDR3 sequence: CASSVGDGSYNEQFF.

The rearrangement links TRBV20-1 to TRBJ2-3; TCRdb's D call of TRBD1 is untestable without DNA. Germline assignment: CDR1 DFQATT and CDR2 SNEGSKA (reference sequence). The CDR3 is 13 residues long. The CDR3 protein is CSGAPLNTDTQYF.

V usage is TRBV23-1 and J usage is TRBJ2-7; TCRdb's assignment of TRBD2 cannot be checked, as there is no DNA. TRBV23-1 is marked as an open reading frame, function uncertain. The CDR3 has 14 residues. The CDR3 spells CASRYWEGTYEQYF.

CDR3 region: CASSLDLFWDRYNEQFF. The chain combines TRBV5-5 with TRBJ2-1; no DNA is available, so the TRBD1 call from TCRdb remains unchecked. Germline lookup yields CDR1 SGHKS and CDR2 YYEKEE (reference sequence). The CDR3 sequence is 17 residues long.

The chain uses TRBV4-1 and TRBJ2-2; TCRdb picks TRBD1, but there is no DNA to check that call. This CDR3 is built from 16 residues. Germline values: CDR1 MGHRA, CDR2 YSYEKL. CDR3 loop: CASSQFRDSFTGELFF.

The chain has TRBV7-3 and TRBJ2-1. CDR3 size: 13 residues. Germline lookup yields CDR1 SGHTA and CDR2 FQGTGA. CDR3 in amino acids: CASSLTGFNEQFF.

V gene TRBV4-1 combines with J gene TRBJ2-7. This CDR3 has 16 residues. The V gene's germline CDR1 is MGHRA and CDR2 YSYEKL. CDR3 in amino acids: CASSQRFPGASYEQYF.

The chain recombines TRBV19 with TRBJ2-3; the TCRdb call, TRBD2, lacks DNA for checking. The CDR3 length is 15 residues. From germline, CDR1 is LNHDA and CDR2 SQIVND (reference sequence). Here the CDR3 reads CASTRGLFGTDTQYF.

The CDR3 region is CASSSTGSSYEQYF. V gene TRBV12-3 or TRBV12-4 combines with J gene TRBJ2-7; TCRdb designates TRBD1, a call that cannot be tested without DNA. The CDR3 extends over 14 amino acids.

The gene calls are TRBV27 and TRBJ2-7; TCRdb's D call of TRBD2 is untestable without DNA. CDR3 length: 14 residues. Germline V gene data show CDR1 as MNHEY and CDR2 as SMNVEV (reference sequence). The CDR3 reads CASSPTGTGYEQYF.

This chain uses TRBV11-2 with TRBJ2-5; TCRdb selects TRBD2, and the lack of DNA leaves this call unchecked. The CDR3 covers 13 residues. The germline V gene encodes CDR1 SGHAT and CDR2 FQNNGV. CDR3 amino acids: CASSPLYQETQYF.

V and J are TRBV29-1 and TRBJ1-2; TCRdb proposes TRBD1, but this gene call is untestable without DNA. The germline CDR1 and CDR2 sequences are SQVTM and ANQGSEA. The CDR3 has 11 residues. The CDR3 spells CSAYRGDGYTF.

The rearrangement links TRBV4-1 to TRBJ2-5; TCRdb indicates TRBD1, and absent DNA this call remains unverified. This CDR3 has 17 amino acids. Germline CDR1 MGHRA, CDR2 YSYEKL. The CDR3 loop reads CASSHPRTGAPQETQYF.

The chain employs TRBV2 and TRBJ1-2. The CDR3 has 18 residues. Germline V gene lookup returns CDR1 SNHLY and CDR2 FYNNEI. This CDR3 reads CASSEALISPTNGYGYTF.

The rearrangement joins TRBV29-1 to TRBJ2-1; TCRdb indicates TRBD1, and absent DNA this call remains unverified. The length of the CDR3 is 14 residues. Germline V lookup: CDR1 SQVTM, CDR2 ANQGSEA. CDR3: CSVLVPSSYNEQFF.

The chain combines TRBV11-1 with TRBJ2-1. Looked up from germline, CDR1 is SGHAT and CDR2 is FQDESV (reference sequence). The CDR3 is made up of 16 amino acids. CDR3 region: CASSPTTATDYNEQFF.

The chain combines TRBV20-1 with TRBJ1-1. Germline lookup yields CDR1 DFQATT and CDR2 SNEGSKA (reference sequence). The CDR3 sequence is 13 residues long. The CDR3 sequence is CSAAGLSDTEAFF.